These 24 T cell receptor beta chains were all obtained from the same sample, sequenced in a study of OX40 agonist ivuxolimab in advanced cancers. The library relied on the immunoSEQ multiplex PCR assay. TCRdb carries this immuneACCESS record with in-frame sequences only. Its versions omit some clonotypes, under half of them owing to an unresolved V gene in the studies checked, with the rest unexplained. The sample table contains 40,000 to 55,000 clones; only one count was recorded for about 93% of them. The ten largest clones add up to roughly 22% of the sample. The sequenced sample was CD4+ or CD8+ T cells sorted from blood, obtained in a trial of the OX40 agonist ivuxolimab. The receptors originated from an adult with an advanced solid tumor such as melanoma, head and neck, liver or kidney cancer.

The chain's CDR3 is CASSFRRQDTSEKLFF. The CDR3 bases are TGTGCCAGCAGCTTTCGCCGACAGGACACGAGTGAAAAACTGTTTTTT. The chain combines TRBV5-4 with TRBJ1-4; D possibly corresponds to TRBD1 (6 bases). Germline V gene lookup returns CDR1 SGHNT and CDR2 YYREEE (reference sequence). V was cut by 2 bases and J by 7 bases, with 18 bases left in between. This CDR3 has 16 amino acids.

The gene calls are TRBV10-3 and TRBJ2-1, with 8 bases that match TRBD1. The V gene end was trimmed by 2 bases and the J gene end by 3 bases; junction bases not matched to a gene: 3. The CDR3 runs 15 residues. Germline lookup yields CDR1 ENHRY and CDR2 SYGVKD. The CDR3 here is CAISEGQGHYNEQFF. CDR3 DNA sequence: TGTGCCATCAGTGAGGGACAGGGACACTACAATGAGCAGTTCTTC.

In this sample, this clone turned up a few times. The rearrangement uses TRBV2 and TRBJ2-4, with TRBD2 as a possible D gene (5 bases). Trimming shortened V by 7 bases and J by 0 bases, and 13 bases separated the two germline ends. Germline V CDR1 and CDR2: SNHLY, FYNNEI. The CDR3 has 15 residues. The DNA of the CDR3 is TGTGCCAGCACGGTCGCGGGCTTAGCCAAAAACATTCAGTACTTC. Translating gives CASTVAGLAKNIQYF.

The V and J genes are TRBV27 and TRBJ2-1, with 8 bases matching TRBD2. Germline lookup yields CDR1 MNHEY and CDR2 SMNVEV (reference sequence). The CDR3 loop spans 15 amino acids. The junction had 9 bases not matched to a gene; V was cut back by 5 bases and J by 6 bases. This chain's CDR3 is CASSGRAGVANEQFF. CDR3 nucleotides: TGTGCCAGCAGTGGCCGAGCGGGAGTTGCCAATGAGCAGTTCTTC.

The chain is built from TRBV19 and TRBJ2-1; 7 bases are shared with TRBD2. Germline V gene sequence: CDR1 LNHDA, CDR2 SQIVND (reference sequence). The V segment lost 5 bases and the J segment 10 bases; nucleotides outside the gene matches: 11. The CDR3 has 14 amino acids. The CDR3 DNA is TGTGCCAGTAGTCCAAGCGGGGCATACACGGAGCAGTTCTTC. It translates to CASSPSGAYTEQFF.

The chain employs TRBV7-9 and TRBJ2-2; D remains ambiguous. Germline CDR1 is SEHNR and CDR2 is FQNEAQ (reference sequence). V lost 2 bases to trimming and J lost 3 bases, with 16 bases between them. The CDR3 loop spans 17 amino acids. CDR3 in DNA: TGTGCCAGCAGCTTAAACCGGTCCCCCCGAGACACCGGGGAGCTGTTTTTT. Translated, it gives CASSLNRSPRDTGELFF.

The table lists this clone with a count of one. The chain employs TRBV28 and TRBJ2-1; 11 bases agree with TRBD2. CDR1 and CDR2 from the germline V gene are MDHEN and SYDVKM. The length of the CDR3 is 16 residues. The trim removed 0 bases at V and 7 bases at J, leaving 5 bases unmatched. CDR3 region: CASSLWASGRWNEQFF. The CDR3 region has the DNA TGTGCCAGCAGTTTATGGGCTAGCGGGAGGTGGAATGAGCAGTTCTTC.

This chain connects TRBV7-9 to TRBJ2-7; 13 bases align to TRBD2. This CDR3 is built from 16 residues. V was pared by 5 bases and J by 5 bases, with 9 bases of the junction left unmatched. Germline CDR1 is SEHNR and CDR2 is FQNEAQ (reference sequence). CDR3 coding DNA: TGTGCCAGCAGCCCAGGGACTAGCGGGAACCTCAACGAGCAGTACTTC. Translated: CASSPGTSGNLNEQYF.

The chain has TRBV27 and TRBJ2-7; no clear D. Trimming removed 4 bases at V and 7 bases at J, with 11 bases between. Germline CDR1 and CDR2: MNHEY and SMNVEV (reference sequence). The CDR3 loop spans 12 amino acids. The CDR3 DNA sequence: TGTGCCAGCAGTTCATTCGTAGGTGAGCAGTACTTC. Translation: CASSSFVGEQYF.

This sequence joins TRBV27 and TRBJ2-7, with 14 bases matching TRBD2. V trimming: 5 bases; J trimming: 9 bases; junction bases outside the gene matches: 9. The CDR3 extends over 15 amino acids. Germline assignment: CDR1 MNHEY and CDR2 SMNVEV (reference sequence). CDR3 residues: CASSPGTSGRGGQYF. The CDR3 DNA is TGTGCCAGCAGTCCCGGGACTAGCGGGAGAGGAGGGCAGTACTTC.

The chain recombines TRBV28 with TRBJ1-1; D may be TRBD1 (5 bases). This CDR3 is built from 14 residues. Germline V lookup: CDR1 MDHEN, CDR2 SYDVKM. V gave up 3 bases and J gave up 2 bases, with 10 bases separating them. In DNA form, the CDR3 reads TGTGCCAGCAGTTTCGGGGGGTACAACACTGAAGCTTTCTTT. This translates into CASSFGGYNTEAFF.

CDR3 sequence reads: CASAYSGLAGERGTDTQYF. As DNA, the CDR3 is TGTGCCAGTGCTTACTCTGGACTAGCGGGAGAGAGGGGCACAGATACGCAGTATTTT. The V gene is TRBV19, the J gene TRBJ2-3; 13 nucleotides match TRBD2. V lost 8 bases and J lost 1; bases outside the gene matches: 15. Germline CDR1 is LNHDA and CDR2 is SQIVND (reference sequence). This CDR3 contains 19 residues.

This clone was detected once. The chain has TRBV5-1 and TRBJ2-3, with D possibly TRBD2 on 6 matching bases. Deletions cut 3 bases from V and 0 bases from J, with 11 bases between. This CDR3 is 15 amino acids long. CDR1 is SGHRS, CDR2 YFSETQ, per germline. CDR3 sequence: CASSSYSGSTDTQYF. Written as DNA, the CDR3 is TGCGCCAGCAGCTCCTATAGCGGTAGCACAGATACGCAGTATTTT.

The chain carries TRBV4-1 and TRBJ2-5, with 7 bases fitting TRBD1. The CDR3 consists of 15 residues. Germline V gene lookup returns CDR1 MGHRA and CDR2 YSYEKL. Unmatched junction bases numbered 3, after V lost 1 base and J lost 1 base. The CDR3 region has the DNA TGCGCCAGCAGCCAAGTTCCAGGGGGCCAAGAGACCCAGTACTTC. It translates to CASSQVPGGQETQYF.

This chain uses TRBV9 with TRBJ1-2; D unresolved. V gave up 0 bases and J gave up 2 bases, with 20 bases separating them. The length of the CDR3 is 18 residues. Germline V gene lookup returns CDR1 SGDLS and CDR2 YYNGEE. CDR3 coding DNA: TGTGCCAGCAGCGTAGCGGGAAGCCCCGAACTTAAGAACTATGGCTACACCTTC. The encoded protein is CASSVAGSPELKNYGYTF.

The V and J genes are TRBV16 and TRBJ1-5, with D perhaps matching TRBD1 (6 bases). This CDR3 spans 16 amino acids. Germline lookup yields CDR1 KGHSY and CDR2 FQNENV. Deletions cut 0 bases from V and 4 bases from J, with 13 bases between. Here the CDR3 reads CASSQSRQGSNQPQHF. Here the CDR3 DNA reads TGTGCCAGCAGCCAATCCCGCCAGGGGAGTAATCAGCCCCAGCATTTT.

The chain links TRBV7-6 to TRBJ2-5; TRBD2 aligns across 12 bases. The germline V gene has CDR1 SGHVS and CDR2 FNYEAQ. The CDR3 sequence is 15 residues long. Trimming took 5 bases from V and 5 from J; bases not matched to a gene: 6. DNA of the CDR3: TGTGCCAGCAGCGAACAGGGGACTAGCGGGGAGACCCAGTACTTC. Protein product: CASSEQGTSGETQYF.

There are a few counts of this clone. The rearrangement links TRBV19 to TRBJ1-1; D is possibly TRBD1 (5 bases). From germline, CDR1 is LNHDA and CDR2 SQIVND (reference sequence). The CDR3 has 13 amino acids. The germline V and J ends were trimmed by 10 bases and 0 bases, with 12 bases remaining between them. DNA of the CDR3: TGTGCCATCCGGGACGGTATGAACACTGAAGCTTTCTTT. Translation gives CAIRDGMNTEAFF.

J is TRBJ2-2 and V is TRBV6-6; 8 bases are shared with TRBD1. The V segment lost 1 base and the J segment 8 bases; nucleotides outside the gene matches: 3. Germline CDR1 reads MNHNY; CDR2 reads SVGAGI (reference sequence). The CDR3 is made up of 14 amino acids. In nucleotides, the CDR3 is TGTGCCAGCAGTTACTGGGACAGGTCAGGGGAGCTGTTTTTT. This translates into CASSYWDRSGELFF.

The V gene is TRBV9, the J gene TRBJ2-7, with 11 bases lining up with TRBD2. The CDR3 loop spans 15 amino acids. Per the germline V gene, CDR1 is SGDLS and CDR2 is YYNGEE. Trimming cost V 4 bases and J 3 bases; bases outside gene matches: 6. CDR3 sequence reads: CASSTSGTSGYEQYF. CDR3 in DNA: TGTGCCAGCAGCACCTCCGGGACTAGCGGCTACGAGCAGTACTTC. Variable domain in full (rest from reference TRBV9 and TRBJ2-7): DSGVTQTPKHLITATGQRVTLRCSPRSGDLSVYWYQQSLDQGLQFLIQYYNGEERAKGNILERFSAQQFPDLHSELNLSSLELGDSALYFCASSTSGTSGYEQYFGPGTRLTVT.

The V and J genes are TRBV27 and TRBJ2-1, with TRBD2 matching 7 bases. With V trimmed by 5 bases and J by 7 bases, 11 bases remained unmatched. The CDR3 spans 15 residues. Germline V gene lookup returns CDR1 MNHEY and CDR2 SMNVEV (reference sequence). CDR3 amino acids: CASSGSGTPANEQFF. CDR3 bases: TGTGCCAGCAGTGGGAGCGGGACCCCCGCAAATGAGCAGTTCTTC.

The rearrangement uses TRBV28 and TRBJ2-1; 8 nucleotides agree with TRBD2. Germline V gives CDR1 MDHEN, CDR2 SYDVKM. The CDR3 loop spans 15 amino acids. J was trimmed by 0 bases and V by 5 bases; bases with no gene match: 3. CDR3 sequence (DNA): TGTGCCAGCAGTCTAAGCGGGAGCTCCTACAATGAGCAGTTCTTC. It specifies CASSLSGSSYNEQFF.

CDR3 sequence: CASSPSPGGGYNEQFF. As DNA, the CDR3 is TGTGCCAGCAGTCCCTCCCCAGGGGGGGGATACAATGAGCAGTTCTTC. The chain recombines TRBV27 with TRBJ2-1, with D possibly being TRBD1 or TRBD2 (7 bases each). CDR1 MNHEY and CDR2 SMNVEV come from the germline V gene (reference sequence). The germline V and J ends were trimmed by 5 bases and 4 bases, with 18 bases remaining between them. The CDR3 consists of 16 residues.

V is TRBV9 and J is TRBJ2-3; D is perhaps TRBD2 (5 bases). Germline V gene sequence: CDR1 SGDLS, CDR2 YYNGEE. The CDR3 is 15 residues long. V was cut by 0 bases and J by 1 base, with 9 bases left in between. CDR3 sequence: CASSVDGAGTDTQYF. The CDR3 DNA follows: TGTGCCAGCAGCGTAGACGGAGCGGGCACAGATACGCAGTATTTT. Full variable domain (outside the CDR3, taken from reference TRBV9 and TRBJ2-3): DSGVTQTPKHLITATGQRVTLRCSPRSGDLSVYWYQQSLDQGLQFLIQYYNGEERAKGNILERFSAQQFPDLHSELNLSSLELGDSALYFCASSVDGAGTDTQYFGPGTRLTVL.